This T cell receptor beta chain comes out of a study of blood T cell repertoires in COVID-19. The wider study: In each case, the material was cDNA or gDNA derived from T cells, B-cell-depleted T cells, or PBMCs.

Methods used by the authors: Researchers report that nucleated cell counts were estimated from reference gene primer amplification. Data came from immunoSEQ multiplex PCR; TCRdb stores just in-frame clones and leaves some out. Clone size and the V and J calls come from that table; the DNA yielded D and trimming. The table lists some 150,000 clones, approximately 80% of them singletons, with about 8.9% in the top ten. The CDR3 totals 15 residues. From germline, CDR1 is MNHEY and CDR2 SMNVEV (reference sequence). V lost 6 bases and J lost 6; bases outside the gene matches: 7. The rearrangement joins TRBV27 to TRBJ2-5; 13 bases agree with TRBD2. This clonotype was sampled from a woman aged 50 to 60 with acute or convalescent COVID-19. What was sequenced was peripheral blood. The DNA of the CDR3 is TGTGCCAGCAGGCTACTAGCGGGGGGGCCTCAGACCCAGTACTTC. It translates to CASRLLAGGPQTQYF.